This T cell receptor beta chain was captured in a study of blood T cells in healthy people across ages. Study results and limitations: Greater diversity and more naive CD4+ cells were seen in long-lived donors than in aged donors. The lack of PBMC sorting stopped any conclusive naive versus antigen-experienced comparison.

This clonotype was counted between two and nine times. No antigen is known for it. With a J-beta primer mix and a sample-barcoded 5' primer, a second PCR ran about 6 to 11 cycles. Carrying 12 random nucleotides, a template-switch adaptor labeled each individual cDNA molecule. TCRdb reanalysed the 5' RACE reads using MiXCR and keeps one entry per CDR3 protein. The data hold about 900,000 distinct CDR3 sequences, with 40% to 60% observed a single time. Germline V gives CDR1 MNHNS, CDR2 SASEGT. The ends lost 5 bases at V and 4 bases at J; junction bases unmatched: 4. The CDR3 is 14 amino acids. The sequence came from a man under 40 in good health. J is TRBJ2-3 and V is TRBV6-1; 9 bases match TRBD1. Sequencing was carried out using blood. This CDR3 is CASSPRTGADTQYF. The CDR3 DNA sequence: TGTGCCAGCAGTCCCAGGACAGGGGCAGATACGCAGTATTTT.